One sample yielded the 32 T cell receptor beta chains listed below, sequenced in a study of breast tumors, draining lymph nodes, adjacent tissues. TCRdb recomputed calls from the multiplex PCR reads with MiXCR, one row per CDR3 protein. The sample shows approximately 100,000 distinct CDR3 sequences, less than 25% of them seen only once. Breast cancer patients provided tissue from their axillary draining lymph nodes. The sample was axillary lymph node tissue. The receptors come from a female donor with breast cancer. Some clones in this sample may be carry-over from other donors' samples.

This clonotype was seen ten or more times. The chain has TRBV5-1 and TRBJ1-2; possible D gene TRBD1, 5 bases. CDR3 length: 14 amino acids. V lost 4 bases, J lost 0 bases, and 10 bases lay in between. CDR1 SGHRS and CDR2 YFSETQ come from the germline V gene. The CDR3 loop is CASSETDTNYGYTF. As DNA, the CDR3 is TGCGCCAGCAGCGAGACAGATACTAACTATGGCTACACCTTC.

Points on this clonotype: This could be a read error, since a much larger clone is one nucleotide away. No conserved phenylalanine or tryptophan is present at the end of the CDR3, so a read error is the likely explanation. The V call is TRBV7-2, the J call TRBJ2-4; 11 bases agree with TRBD2. This CDR3 has 17 residues. Per the germline V gene, CDR1 is SGHTA and CDR2 is FQGNSA. After removal of 2 bases from V and 0 bases from J, the junction contained 3 bases not matched to a gene. The CDR3 here is CASSLLAGGVAKNIQYL. As DNA, the CDR3 is TGTGCCAGCAGCTTACTAGCGGGGGGCGTAGCCAAAAACATTCAGTACTTA.

Concerning this clonotype itself: Given a much more abundant clone one base away, this may be a read error. This chain joins TRBV12-3 or TRBV12-4 and TRBJ1-5; 9 nucleotides match TRBD1. The CDR3 sequence is 17 residues long. The CDR3 protein is CASSQGTGTYSHQPQHF. The CDR3 coding sequence is TGTGCCAGCAGCCAGGGGACAGGGACTTATAGCCATCAGCCCCAGCATTTT.

This clonotype was observed many times. The rearrangement joins TRBV2 to TRBJ1-2, with 8 bases aligning to TRBD1. The germline CDR1 and CDR2 sequences are SNHLY and FYNNEI. V shed 6 bases and J 3 bases; nucleotides not matched to a gene: 6. This CDR3 is built from 14 residues. The CDR3 loop reads CASRDRAVYYGYTF. CDR3 DNA sequence: TGTGCCAGCAGGGACAGGGCAGTTTACTATGGCTACACCTTC.

This clonotype has at least ten counts. The V gene is TRBV5-6, the J gene TRBJ1-2; D is uncertain. The CDR3 length is 13 residues. CDR1 is SGHDT and CDR2 is YYEEEE in the germline V gene. V lost 0 bases and J lost 4, with 7 bases in between. CDR3 bases: TGTGCCAGCAGCTTGGACGGACTCTATGGCTACACCTTC. This gives the protein CASSLDGLYGYTF.

The chain combines TRBV10-3 with TRBJ2-1; 10 bases map to TRBD2. Looked up from germline, CDR1 is ENHRY and CDR2 is SYGVKD. V dropped 0 bases and J dropped 9; count of bases not matched to a gene: 5. This CDR3 has 15 residues. CDR3 bases: TGTGCCATCAGTGAGTCCCCAGCGGGGGGGGGTGAGCAGTTCTTC. This gives the protein CAISESPAGGGEQFF.

In this sample, this clonotype turned up many times. J is TRBJ2-7 and V is TRBV5-1, with 10 bases matching TRBD1. Trimming removed 5 bases from V and 6 bases from J; junction bases left unmatched: 8. Germline V gene sequence: CDR1 SGHRS, CDR2 YFSETQ. The CDR3 extends over 14 amino acids. The CDR3 here is CASRPGTGVGEQYF. The CDR3 DNA follows: TGCGCCAGCAGGCCCGGGACAGGGGTTGGCGAGCAGTACTTC.

This clonotype was observed many times. J is TRBJ2-1 and V is TRBV20-1; D ambiguous. CDR1 is DFQATT, CDR2 SNEGSKA, per germline (reference sequence). The CDR3 spans 13 residues. The V and J ends lost 4 bases and 7 bases respectively, with 14 bases between them. The CDR3 loop reads CSAKVFPRNEQFF. CDR3 DNA sequence: TGCAGTGCTAAAGTTTTCCCGCGGAATGAGCAGTTCTTC.

Many counts were recorded for this clonotype. Written as DNA, the CDR3 is TGTGCCAGCAGCTTAGGGACGGGCGGGAGGGCCCACAATGAGCAGTTCTTC. It encodes CASSLGTGGRAHNEQFF. The chain is built from TRBV11-3 and TRBJ2-1, with 9 positions matching TRBD2. V shed 1 base, J shed 5 bases, and the junction held 9 bases outside the gene matches. The CDR3 loop spans 17 amino acids. CDR1 and CDR2 from the germline V gene are SGHNT and YENEEA.

The genes are TRBV15 and TRBJ1-1; a weak D match, TRBD1 (5 bases). The CDR3 has 16 residues. V dropped 8 bases and J dropped 3 bases, with 22 bases sitting between them. CDR1 is LNHNV and CDR2 is YYDKDF in the germline V gene (reference sequence). For the CDR3, the DNA is TGTGCCACCCGAAGGTTACCGACAGACATACACACTGAAGCTTTCTTT. It translates to CATRRLPTDIHTEAFF.

On this clonotype itself: One base away lies a much larger clone, so this may be a sequencing read error. The chain carries TRBV6-1 and TRBJ1-5, with a tentative D call TRBD1 (5 bases). The CDR3 sequence is 11 residues long. Germline CDR1 reads MNHNS; CDR2 reads SASEGT. The CDR3 sequence: CASNAGQLQHF. Written as DNA, the CDR3 is TGTGCCAGCAACGCGGGGCAGCTCCAGCATTTT.

This clonotype came up many times. The chain links TRBV6-5 to TRBJ1-4; 9 nucleotides line up with TRBD1. This CDR3 is 16 amino acids long. V shed 0 bases and J 9 bases; nucleotides not matched to a gene: 8. Germline loops: CDR1 MNHEY, CDR2 SVGAGI. The DNA of the CDR3 is TGTGCCAGCAGTTACTCTTTCATGGGACAGGGACAAAAACTGTTTTTT. This translates into CASSYSFMGQGQKLFF.

This sequence joins TRBV14 and TRBJ2-6, with D uncertain. This CDR3 has 13 residues. V gave up 4 bases and J gave up 2 bases, with 3 bases separating them. Germline V lookup: CDR1 SGHDN, CDR2 FVKESK. The CDR3 region is CASSRAGANVLTF. For the CDR3, the DNA is TGTGCCAGCAGCCGGGCTGGGGCCAACGTCCTGACTTTC.

This clonotype was counted ten times or more. The chain employs TRBV9 and TRBJ1-3, with D uncertain. Trimming took off 4 bases at V and 0 bases at J, with 8 bases between the two ends. Germline loops: CDR1 SGDLS, CDR2 YYNGEE. The CDR3 sequence is 14 residues long. In DNA, the CDR3 is TGTGCCAGCAGCTCCTTGGGCTCTGGAAACACCATATATTTT. Translation gives CASSSLGSGNTIYF.

This clonotype was counted many times. The gene calls are TRBV11-2 and TRBJ2-7, with D possibly being TRBD2 (6 bases). The CDR3 is made up of 13 amino acids. The germline CDR1 and CDR2 sequences are SGHAT and FQNNGV. Trimming left V 6 bases short and J 4 bases short, with 13 bases between. The CDR3 bases are TGTGCCAGCAGGCCGGGACTTAGATACGAGCAGTACTTC. Translating gives CASRPGLRYEQYF.

Ten or more counts support this clonotype. The V and J genes are TRBV12-3 or TRBV12-4 and TRBJ2-5; D is ambiguous. V lost 8 bases and J 3 bases, leaving 13 bases between the germline ends. This CDR3 has 13 amino acids. The DNA of the CDR3 is TGTGCCAGCCGACCAGATCGGAAAGAGACCCAGTACTTC. Translated, it gives CASRPDRKETQYF.

Note on this clonotype: At one of its ends the junction is not consistent with the germline gene, which may arise from a read error. V usage is TRBV14 and J usage is TRBJ2-5; weak D call: TRBD1 (6 bases). This CDR3 has 15 amino acids. Per the germline V gene, CDR1 is SGHDN and CDR2 is FVKESK. The DNA for the CDR3 is TGTGCCGGCAGCCTGCTGGGGGCCCCTCAAGAGACCCAGTACTTC. Its protein product is CAGSLLGAPQETQYF.

Many counts were recorded for this clonotype. J is TRBJ2-1 and V is TRBV12-5, with 14 nucleotides matching TRBD2. The CDR3 contains 15 residues. J lost 8 bases, V lost 1 base, and 1 base had no gene match. The V gene's germline CDR1 is LGHNT and CDR2 FRNRAP. The CDR3 spells CASGLGLAGGHEQFF. The CDR3 DNA sequence: TGTGCTAGTGGTTTGGGACTAGCGGGAGGGCATGAGCAGTTCTTC.

This clonotype has a count of ten or more. The chain uses TRBV5-1 and TRBJ1-3; unclear D gene. Germline loops: CDR1 SGHRS, CDR2 YFSETQ. CDR3 length equals 15 residues. Trimming took 0 bases from V and 2 from J, leaving 9 bases between them. The DNA of the CDR3 is TGCGCCAGCAGCTTGGGCTGGGTCACTGGAAACACCATATATTTT. Its translation is CASSLGWVTGNTIYF. Drawing the rest from reference TRBV5-1 and TRBJ1-3, the complete variable domain is KAGVTQTPRYLIKTRGQQVTLSCSPISGHRSVSWYQQTPGQGLQFLFEYFSETQRNKGNFPGRFSGRQFSNSRSEMNVSTLELGDSALYLCASSLGWVTGNTIYFGEGSWLTVV.

This clonotype was detected many times. The chain carries TRBV5-1 and TRBJ2-1, with TRBD1 matching 8 bases. V lost 7 bases and J lost 6; bases outside the gene matches: 9. Per germline, CDR1 SGHRS and CDR2 YFSETQ. The CDR3 sequence is 14 residues long. Here the CDR3 reads CASGDQGAGNEQFF. CDR3 DNA: TGCGCCAGCGGCGATCAGGGGGCAGGCAATGAGCAGTTCTTC.

This clonotype was detected only a few times. CDR3 bases: TGTGCCAGCACGCACCGCTTAGCGGGAGGGCCGCGGGAGACCCAGTACTTC. Its protein product is CASTHRLAGGPRETQYF. The V and J genes are TRBV28 and TRBJ2-5, with 11 bases fitting TRBD2. V gave up 7 bases and J gave up 5 bases; unmatched junction bases: 15. Germline V gene sequence: CDR1 MDHEN, CDR2 SYDVKM. The CDR3 contains 17 residues.

This sequence joins TRBV6-1 and TRBJ1-1, with no clear D. This CDR3 is 16 amino acids long. Germline V gene lookup returns CDR1 MNHNS and CDR2 SASEGT. Trimming cost V 2 bases and J 5 bases, with 18 bases left between them. The CDR3 DNA sequence: TGTGCCAGCAGTGAACAAGAAGGGATCGGCCAGACTGAAGCTTTCTTT. It codes for CASSEQEGIGQTEAFF.

This clonotype has a count of ten or more. The rearrangement joins TRBV4-1 to TRBJ2-1, with 9 bases aligning to TRBD1. Germline V gene data show CDR1 as MGHRA and CDR2 as YSYEKL. This CDR3 comprises 17 residues. J lost 2 bases, V lost 1 base, and 6 bases had no gene match. CDR3 sequence (DNA): TGCGCCAGCAGCCAAGGTCGGGACAGGGACCCCTACAATGAGCAGTTCTTC. It specifies CASSQGRDRDPYNEQFF.

With regard to this clonotype: Since a much larger clone is just one base distant, this may be a read error. The V gene is TRBV19, the J gene TRBJ2-7, with D maybe TRBD1 (6 bases). Germline loops: CDR1 LNHDA, CDR2 SQIVND (reference sequence). The CDR3 contains 15 residues. The CDR3 spells CASSPRAGVSYGQYF. CDR3 DNA: TGTGCCAGTAGCCCACGGGCAGGGGTCTCCTACGGGCAGTACTTC.

This clonotype was seen at least ten times. The chain combines TRBV7-2 with TRBJ2-7; TRBD1 matches at 10 bases. The CDR3 contains 15 residues. Germline CDR1 is SGHTA and CDR2 is FQGNSA. Trimming cost V 0 bases and J 3 bases; bases outside gene matches: 2. The CDR3 protein is CASSLAGTGDYEQYF. In nucleotides, the CDR3 is TGTGCCAGCAGCTTAGCCGGGACAGGGGACTACGAGCAGTACTTC.

This clonotype was recorded many times. The rearrangement joins TRBV10-3 to TRBJ2-7; D is perhaps TRBD1 (6 bases). The V end lost 3 bases, the J end lost 7 bases, and 13 bases lay between the germline ends. The CDR3 runs to 13 residues. The germline CDR1 and CDR2 sequences are ENHRY and SYGVKD. In nucleotides, the CDR3 is TGTGCCATCAGTGAATCCTCTAGGGGGGAGCAGTACTTC. Protein: CAISESSRGEQYF.

This clonotype was observed a few times. Germline and junction disagree at one end, which may indicate a read error. This sequence joins TRBV10-3 and TRBJ1-5, with D possibly matching TRBD1 (5 bases). The CDR3 loop spans 13 amino acids. The V gene's germline CDR1 is ENHRY and CDR2 SYGVKD. The CDR3 bases are TGTGCCGTCAGAGAACGGGGGAATCAGCCCCAGCATTTT. Translated, it gives CAVRERGNQPQHF.

This clonotype was detected many times. The CDR3 here is CASRLISTGELFF. The CDR3 nucleotides are TGTGCCAGCAGATTGATAAGCACCGGGGAGCTGTTTTTT. The rearrangement uses TRBV6-1 and TRBJ2-2; D is ambiguous. Trimming removed 6 bases from V and 4 bases from J, with 9 bases in between. Germline V gene lookup returns CDR1 MNHNS and CDR2 SASEGT. The CDR3 covers 13 residues.

Many counts were recorded for this clonotype. This chain joins TRBV19 and TRBJ2-5; 11 bases line up with TRBD2. This CDR3 is 14 amino acids long. V was clipped by 4 bases and J by 4 bases; unmatched bases: 2. Germline CDR1 LNHDA, CDR2 SQIVND (reference sequence). DNA for the CDR3: TGTGCCAGTAGTACACTAGCGGGAGTAGAGACCCAGTACTTC. Translated: CASSTLAGVETQYF.

This clonotype was seen repeatedly, ten times or more. V usage is TRBV19 and J usage is TRBJ2-7; 15 positions agree with TRBD2. Per the germline V gene, CDR1 is LNHDA and CDR2 is SQIVND (reference sequence). The CDR3 has 15 residues. Trimming at V came to 7 bases and at J to 6 bases, leaving 7 bases not matched to a gene. As DNA, the CDR3 is TGTGCCAGTAAAGGACTAGCGGGAGGGGAGAGCGAGCAGTACTTC. As protein: CASKGLAGGESEQYF.

This clonotype was detected a few times. This chain uses TRBV9 with TRBJ2-3; TRBD2 matches 9 bases. CDR1 and CDR2 from the germline V gene are SGDLS and YYNGEE. CDR3 length: 16 residues. V shed 3 bases, J shed 2 bases, and the junction held 7 bases outside the gene matches. The CDR3 here is CASSAGLAGPTDTQYF. CDR3 DNA: TGTGCCAGCAGCGCCGGGCTAGCGGGACCCACAGATACGCAGTATTTT.

This clonotype was counted between two and nine times. This chain links TRBV11-3 with TRBJ2-2; D remains ambiguous. Germline V gives CDR1 SGHNT, CDR2 YENEEA. The V and J ends lost 5 bases and 0 bases respectively, with 13 bases between them. CDR3 length: 16 residues. As DNA, the CDR3 is TGTGCCAGCAGCCCAGGAGACTCTCCGAACACCGGGGAGCTGTTTTTT. Translation: CASSPGDSPNTGELFF.